The 20 T cell receptor beta chains reported below all come from one sample, sequenced in a study of cytomegalovirus exposure and HLA in healthy donors (TCRdb year 2017). The method behind the library was the immunoSEQ multiplex PCR assay. For the multiplex PCR, a mixture combining 60 forward primers for TCR Vbeta segments and 13 reverse primers for TCR Jbeta segments was used. TCRdb carries this immuneACCESS record with in-frame sequences only. Its versions omit some clonotypes, under half of them owing to an unresolved V gene in the studies checked, with the rest unexplained. Recorded for this sample are about 210,000 clones; 80% to 90% of them occurred a single time. The ten largest make up roughly 0.24% of the sample. Sample: PBMCs. The receptor source for this set is a girl aged 2-10 years in good health and CMV-seronegative.

This chain uses TRBV19 with TRBJ1-5; 7 positions agree with TRBD1. V lost 7 bases, J lost 7 bases, and 10 bases stayed unmatched. CDR3 length: 14 amino acids. The germline V gene encodes CDR1 LNHDA and CDR2 SQIVND (reference sequence). CDR3 protein: CASKGATGSQPQHF. As DNA, the CDR3 is TGTGCCAGTAAGGGGGCTACAGGGAGCCAGCCCCAGCATTTT.

The J gene is TRBJ2-7, the V gene TRBV6-5; weak D call: TRBD1 (6 bases). This CDR3 comprises 13 residues. Trimming pared 6 bases from V and 6 bases from J, leaving 15 bases between. Germline V gene data show CDR1 as MNHEY and CDR2 as SVGAGI. CDR3 loop: CASRGHTGREQYF. CDR3 nucleotide sequence: TGTGCCAGCAGGGGACATACAGGGCGCGAGCAGTACTTC.

CDR3 loop: CASSHIGTSGYQETQYF. CDR3 bases: TGTGCCAGCAGTCACATCGGGACTAGCGGTTACCAAGAGACCCAGTACTTC. The chain links TRBV27 to TRBJ2-5, with 11 bases aligning to TRBD2. The CDR3 runs 17 residues. J lost 0 bases, V lost 5 bases, and 8 bases had no gene match. CDR1 is MNHEY and CDR2 is SMNVEV in the germline V gene (reference sequence).

This chain joins TRBV30 and TRBJ2-3, with TRBD2 matching over 8 bases. The CDR3 totals 13 residues. Per the germline V gene, CDR1 is GTSNPN and CDR2 is SVGIG (reference sequence). V lost 3 bases to trimming and J lost 7 bases; unmatched junction nucleotides: 6. CDR3 sequence reads: CAWSVAGLNTQYF. The CDR3 DNA is TGTGCCTGGAGCGTAGCGGGGCTGAATACGCAGTATTTT.

This chain connects TRBV7-9 to TRBJ1-1; 9 nucleotides match TRBD1. Germline values: CDR1 SEHNR, CDR2 FQNEAQ (reference sequence). V lost 4 bases, J lost 5 bases, and 8 bases stayed unmatched. The CDR3 covers 15 residues. CDR3: CASSSPTGGETEAFF. CDR3 sequence (DNA): TGTGCCAGCAGCTCCCCGACAGGGGGTGAGACTGAAGCTTTCTTT.

The chain uses TRBV6-5 and TRBJ2-1; 10 bases are a match to TRBD2. This CDR3 has 15 amino acids. V trimming: 3 bases; J trimming: 5 bases; junction bases outside the gene matches: 4. The V gene's germline CDR1 is MNHEY and CDR2 SVGAGI. CDR3 in DNA: TGTGCCAGCAGTTATATAGCGGGAGGCGACAATGAGCAGTTCTTC. Encoded protein: CASSYIAGGDNEQFF.

The V call is TRBV5-4, the J call TRBJ1-2; 8 bases line up with TRBD1. The germline CDR1 and CDR2 sequences are SGHNT and YYREEE (reference sequence). This CDR3 has 16 residues. The junction had 10 bases not matched to a gene; V was cut back by 1 base and J by 5 bases. CDR3 residues: CASSLPPSTGDYGYTF. The CDR3 DNA is TGTGCCAGCAGCTTGCCCCCTTCGACAGGGGATTATGGCTACACCTTC.

The gene calls are TRBV7-8 and TRBJ1-5, with D hard to call. The CDR3 is made up of 17 amino acids. Trimming left V 5 bases short and J 5 bases short, with 22 bases between. Germline assignment: CDR1 SGHVS and CDR2 FQNEAQ. This chain's CDR3 is CASSPIRMEVIYQPQHF. In DNA, the CDR3 is TGTGCCAGCAGCCCCATAAGGATGGAGGTTATATATCAGCCCCAGCATTTT.

This chain connects TRBV15 to TRBJ2-5, with TRBD1 matching over 7 bases. This CDR3 contains 15 residues. Germline CDR1 LNHNV, CDR2 YYDKDF (reference sequence). The ends lost 0 bases at V and 5 bases at J; junction bases unmatched: 6. The CDR3: CATSRDARGQETQYF. CDR3 nucleotide sequence: TGTGCCACCAGCAGAGATGCAAGGGGGCAGGAGACCCAGTACTTC.

The chain couples TRBV5-4 to TRBJ2-5, with D possibly being TRBD1 (5 bases). Germline lookup yields CDR1 SGHNT and CDR2 YYREEE (reference sequence). The V end was cut by 4 bases, the J end by 2 bases, with 15 bases between. The CDR3 loop spans 15 amino acids. The CDR3 coding sequence is TGTGCCAGCAGCGTGTCCGCTAAGGGGCAAGAGACCCAGTACTTC. It yields the protein CASSVSAKGQETQYF.

About this clone: One junction end does not reproduce the germline sequence, and a read error may be involved. The gene calls are TRBV30 and TRBJ1-6, with unresolved D. Germline lookup yields CDR1 GTSNPN and CDR2 SVGIG (reference sequence). CDR3 size: 17 residues. This CDR3 is CAWRWARVTSYNPPLHF. CDR3 in DNA: TGTGCCTGGAGGTGGGCCCGAGTGACCTCCTATAATCCACCCCTCCACTTT.

In its sample, this clone was seen a few times. V usage is TRBV6-5 and J usage is TRBJ1-3; a possible D gene is TRBD1 (6 bases). The CDR3 spans 15 residues. V dropped 0 bases and J dropped 3 bases, with 9 bases sitting between them. Looked up from germline, CDR1 is MNHEY and CDR2 is SVGAGI. CDR3 sequence reads: CASSYSLQGGNTIYF. In DNA, the CDR3 is TGTGCCAGCAGTTACTCGTTACAGGGTGGAAACACCATATATTTT.

The chain employs TRBV5-6 and TRBJ2-7; TRBD1 might be the D (5 bases). The ends were cut back, 4 bases at V and 5 bases at J, with 10 bases in the middle. CDR1 and CDR2 (germline): SGHDT, YYEEEE. This CDR3 is 12 amino acids long. The CDR3 loop is CASSDLGDEQYF. Here the CDR3 DNA reads TGTGCCAGCAGCGACCTAGGGGACGAGCAGTACTTC.

This chain uses TRBV7-9 with TRBJ2-7, with 7 bases identical to TRBD1. Germline assignment: CDR1 SEHNR and CDR2 FQNEAQ (reference sequence). Trimming cost V 3 bases and J 6 bases; bases outside gene matches: 14. The CDR3 runs 16 residues. The CDR3 reads CASSFQAPDRETEQYF. CDR3 nucleotide sequence: TGTGCCAGCAGCTTCCAGGCCCCTGACAGGGAGACCGAGCAGTACTTC.

The chain links TRBV10-1 to TRBJ2-7; 9 nucleotides agree with TRBD2. With V trimmed by 7 bases and J by 2 bases, 6 bases remained unmatched. The V gene's germline CDR1 is WNHNN and CDR2 SYGVQD (reference sequence). The CDR3 length is 14 residues. CDR3 coding DNA: TGCGCCAGCATATTCGGCGGGGGGGCCTACGAGCAGTACTTC. It is translated as CASIFGGGAYEQYF.

This clone was seen just once. V usage is TRBV29-1 and J usage is TRBJ2-3; D uncertain. The CDR3 length is 10 residues. Germline CDR1 and CDR2: SQVTM and ANQGSEA. Trimming removed 5 bases from V and 4 bases from J, with 4 bases in between. CDR3 DNA sequence: TGCAGCGTTTTCGCAGATACGCAGTATTTT. Residues: CSVFADTQYF.

The rearrangement links TRBV7-6 to TRBJ2-2; 14 nucleotides line up with TRBD2. Germline V gene sequence: CDR1 SGHVS, CDR2 FNYEAQ. The CDR3 consists of 18 residues. J lost 8 bases, V lost 5 bases, and 13 bases had no gene match. The CDR3 DNA reads as TGTGCCAGCAGCCCAATCGCCGGGACTAGCGGGAGTAGGGGGGAGCTGTTTTTT. Translation gives CASSPIAGTSGSRGELFF.

This rearrangement joins TRBV14 to TRBJ2-7; 9 bases are shared with TRBD1. This CDR3 contains 16 residues. The V gene end was trimmed by 0 bases and the J gene end by 0 bases; junction bases not matched to a gene: 3. Germline V gene sequence: CDR1 SGHDN, CDR2 FVKESK. DNA of the CDR3: TGTGCCAGCAGCCAAGATTGGACAGGGGTCTCCTACGAGCAGTACTTC. Translated, it gives CASSQDWTGVSYEQYF.

The DNA for the CDR3 is TGTGCCAGCAGCCTCCCTGGGGGGGCCGTAACAGATACGCAGTATTTT. Its protein product is CASSLPGGAVTDTQYF. V and J are TRBV4-2 and TRBJ2-3; possibly TRBD2 for D (7 bases). The CDR3 has 16 residues. Germline lookup yields CDR1 LGHNA and CDR2 YNFKEQ. V gave up 4 bases and J gave up 3 bases, with 17 bases separating them.

J is TRBJ2-7 and V is TRBV5-4; maybe TRBD2 (6 bases). Germline V gene data show CDR1 as SGHNT and CDR2 as YYREEE (reference sequence). This CDR3 contains 12 residues. Deletions cut 1 base from V and 6 bases from J, with 8 bases between. The CDR3 is CASSLSTSEQYF. In DNA form, the CDR3 reads TGTGCCAGCAGCTTGTCGACTAGCGAGCAGTACTTC. The variable domain in full, completed from reference TRBV5-4 and TRBJ2-7, reads ETGVTQSPTHLIKTRGQQVTLRCSSQSGHNTVSWYQQALGQGPQFIFQYYREEENGRGNFPPRFSGLQFPNYSSELNVNALELDDSALYLCASSLSTSEQYFGPGTRLTVT.